One and the same sample provided the 16 T cell receptor beta chains below, sequenced in a study of blood T cell repertoires in COVID-19. Clones were read by immunoSEQ multiplex PCR, and TCRdb kept only the in-frame ones, dropping some. The sample has around 330,000 clones; roughly 86% are singletons. The sample taken for sequencing was PBMCs or T cells enriched from blood (not recorded which). The receptors here all came from a woman aged 18 to 35 who had recovered from COVID-19.

J is TRBJ1-2 and V is TRBV13, with 7 bases that match TRBD1. Germline lookup yields CDR1 PRHDT and CDR2 FYEKMQ (reference sequence). This CDR3 has 14 amino acids. Unmatched junction bases numbered 7, after V lost 5 bases and J lost 4 bases. The chain's CDR3 is CASSQETGVYGYTF. CDR3 nucleotide sequence: TGTGCCAGCAGCCAAGAAACAGGGGTCTATGGCTACACCTTC.

The rearrangement links TRBV5-4 to TRBJ2-7; TRBD2 matches 13 bases. Per the germline V gene, CDR1 is SGHNT and CDR2 is YYREEE (reference sequence). CDR3 length equals 15 residues. V shed 6 bases, J shed 2 bases, and the junction held 5 bases outside the gene matches. The CDR3 nucleotides are TGTGCCAGCACCCCGGGACTAGCGGGGACCTACGAGCAGTACTTC. Residues: CASTPGLAGTYEQYF.

The CDR3 region has the DNA TGTGCCAGCAGCTTACAGGCGCGGGTTCCAGATACGCAGTATTTT. Translation: CASSLQARVPDTQYF. V usage is TRBV11-2 and J usage is TRBJ2-3; a possible D gene is TRBD2 (5 bases). The germline V and J ends were trimmed by 2 bases and 4 bases, with 13 bases remaining between them. The CDR3 has 15 amino acids. Germline V gene sequence: CDR1 SGHAT, CDR2 FQNNGV.

The chain couples TRBV6-1 to TRBJ2-7, with D perhaps matching TRBD2 (6 bases). The CDR3 runs 14 residues. Germline V lookup: CDR1 MNHNS, CDR2 SASEGT. V was trimmed by 3 bases and J by 2 bases, leaving 11 bases between them. CDR3 region: CASSDRDFAYEQYF. The CDR3 nucleotides read TGTGCCAGCAGTGACCGGGACTTCGCCTACGAGCAGTACTTC.

The gene calls are TRBV5-4 and TRBJ2-5; 7 bases agree with TRBD2. The CDR3 sequence is 14 residues long. CDR1 SGHNT and CDR2 YYREEE come from the germline V gene (reference sequence). This CDR3 is CAPQGGLAVETQYF. DNA for the CDR3: TGTGCTCCTCAAGGCGGGCTAGCGGTGGAGACCCAGTACTTC.

The chain links TRBV3-1 (or the pseudogene TRBV3-2) to TRBJ2-1; 8 positions agree with TRBD2. V lost 2 bases to trimming and J lost 7 bases; unmatched junction nucleotides: 7. Germline V gives CDR1 LGHDT, CDR2 YNNKEL (reference sequence). The CDR3 is 15 residues long. The CDR3 loop reads CASSQQAGAGNEQFF. The CDR3 DNA is TGTGCCAGCAGCCAACAAGCGGGGGCAGGGAATGAGCAGTTCTTC.

This rearrangement joins TRBV27 to TRBJ1-5; D remains ambiguous. The germline V gene has CDR1 MNHEY and CDR2 SMNVEV (reference sequence). CDR3 length equals 12 residues. Trimming pared 6 bases from V and 3 bases from J, leaving 6 bases between. The CDR3 sequence: CASRENNQPQHF. CDR3 sequence (DNA): TGTGCCAGCAGGGAGAACAATCAGCCCCAGCATTTT.

V and J are TRBV6-2 or TRBV6-3 and TRBJ1-1; 8 bases are a match to TRBD1. The CDR3 is 12 residues long. Germline-derived CDR1 and CDR2 are MNHEY and SVGEGT. Trimming at V came to 5 bases and at J to 7 bases, leaving 3 bases not matched to a gene. The CDR3 loop is CASSDRGSEAFF. For the CDR3, the DNA is TGTGCCAGCAGTGACAGGGGTAGTGAAGCTTTCTTT.

The chain recombines TRBV2 with TRBJ2-7; D might be TRBD1 (6 bases). The CDR3 covers 16 residues. CDR1 and CDR2 from the germline V gene are SNHLY and FYNNEI. V was cut by 8 bases and J by 4 bases, with 24 bases left in between. The chain's CDR3 is CASLVWGPGAKYEQYF. CDR3 in DNA: TGTGCCAGCCTAGTGTGGGGCCCAGGGGCAAAGTACGAGCAGTACTTC.

The chain links TRBV9 to TRBJ2-4, with 9 nucleotides matching TRBD1. The V and J ends lost 3 bases and 5 bases, in that order; junction bases with no gene match: 3. In germline, CDR1 is SGDLS, CDR2 YYNGEE. This CDR3 comprises 14 residues. CDR3 coding DNA: TGTGCCAGCAGCGCGAGGACAGGGGAAAACATTCAGTACTTC. Translated, it gives CASSARTGENIQYF.

The rearrangement uses TRBV6-5 and TRBJ1-2, with 9 nucleotides matching TRBD1. The germline gives CDR1 MNHEY, CDR2 SVGAGI. V trimming: 10 bases; J trimming: 3 bases; junction bases outside the gene matches: 9. The CDR3 is 14 amino acids. The CDR3: CATSRTGEDYGYTF. For the CDR3, the DNA is TGTGCCACCTCTCGGACAGGGGAAGACTATGGCTACACCTTC.

The rearrangement joins TRBV6-2 or TRBV6-3 to TRBJ1-2; D not resolved. This CDR3 is 17 amino acids long. In germline, CDR1 is MNHEY, CDR2 SVGEGT. V lost 0 bases and J 2 bases, leaving 16 bases between the germline ends. The CDR3 here is CASSYSFSAPQNYGYTF. The CDR3 nucleotides are TGTGCCAGCAGTTACTCATTCAGCGCCCCCCAGAACTATGGCTACACCTTC.

In the case of this clone: The identical CDR3 is also encoded by other nucleotide sequences in the sample. This chain links TRBV10-3 with TRBJ1-5; 7 bases align to TRBD1. Germline-derived CDR1 and CDR2 are ENHRY and SYGVKD. The CDR3 is 15 amino acids. V lost 2 bases to trimming and J lost 3 bases; unmatched junction nucleotides: 4. CDR3 sequence: CAISEGGQLNQPQHF. The CDR3 coding sequence is TGTGCCATCAGTGAGGGGGGACAGCTCAATCAGCCCCAGCATTTT.

The genes are TRBV18 and TRBJ2-2; 13 nucleotides match TRBD2. CDR1 is KGHSH and CDR2 is LQKENI in the germline V gene. J was trimmed by 6 bases and V by 3 bases; bases with no gene match: 7. CDR3 length: 17 residues. CDR3 sequence: CASSPIGTSGIAGELFF. CDR3 DNA sequence: TGTGCCAGCTCACCTATCGGGACTAGCGGGATCGCCGGGGAGCTGTTTTTT.

V gene TRBV5-4 combines with J gene TRBJ1-1; D uncertain. There are 13 residues in the CDR3. V lost 0 bases and J 3 bases, leaving 6 bases between the germline ends. Per germline, CDR1 SGHNT and CDR2 YYREEE (reference sequence). This chain's CDR3 is CASSLVSDTEAFF. CDR3 DNA sequence: TGTGCCAGCAGCTTGGTTTCCGACACTGAAGCTTTCTTT.

This sequence joins TRBV24-1 and TRBJ2-1, with a tentative D call TRBD2 (5 bases). The CDR3 covers 18 residues. Germline V gene lookup returns CDR1 KGHDR and CDR2 SFDVKD. Trimming cost V 3 bases and J 10 bases, with 27 bases left between them. This CDR3 reads CATSDPSSWSRGLNEQFF. The CDR3 region has the DNA TGTGCCACCAGTGATCCCTCATCATGGTCTAGAGGGTTAAACGAGCAGTTCTTC.